This is a list of T cell receptor beta chains from one sample in a study of shared clonotypes between healthy human individuals. TCRdb's table, derived via immunoSEQ multiplex PCR, lists solely in-frame clones and lacks some. The sample carries around 1.1 million clones, about four fifths recorded once. Specimen: memory CD4+ T cells from PBMCs. The receptors originated from a man aged 18 to 35 in good health. Some clones in this sample may be carry-over from other donors' samples. Both conserved end residues are part of each CDR3.

J gene | V gene | CDR3 protein
TRBJ2-3 | TRBV11-2 | CASSLDWDLTRTDTQYF
TRBJ2-7 | TRBV18 | CASSLGQGYEQYF
TRBJ2-6 | TRBV10-2 | CASSSGANVLTF
TRBJ1-2 | TRBV5-4 | CASSPEDRGHGYTF
TRBJ2-5 | TRBV4-1 | CASSQGANQETQYF
TRBJ1-5 | TRBV11-2 | CASSPDRDQPQHF
TRBJ2-7 | TRBV7-2 | CASSIRVNSYEQYF
TRBJ1-1 | TRBV7-9 | CASSRDRALTYTEAFF
TRBJ2-5 | TRBV5-1 | CASSLGQGNQETQYF
TRBJ2-7 | TRBV21-1 | CASTKDVSYEQYF
TRBJ2-6 | TRBV6-5 | CASSYLGASGANVLTF
TRBJ2-7 | TRBV28 | CASSLGASGIYEQYF
TRBJ1-1 | TRBV2 | CASSEGTRTEAFF
TRBJ2-7 | TRBV5-1 | CASSPESGPYEQYF
TRBJ2-5 | TRBV5-1 | CASSYNRGSETQYF
TRBJ2-1 | TRBV19 | CASSIPESGRVYNEQFF
TRBJ2-1 | TRBV5-4 | CASSLGAGAYNEQFF
TRBJ2-2 | TRBV28 | CATELGGTSGNPGELFF
TRBJ2-3 | TRBV9 | CASSGLAGIGDTQYF
TRBJ1-2 | TRBV27 | CASSLSLGGAGYGYTF
TRBJ1-2 | TRBV19 | CASSMYGSFYGYTF
TRBJ1-1 | TRBV6-5 | CATYVNTEAFF
TRBJ1-1 | TRBV28 | CASSAGQGGVNTEAFF
TRBJ2-7 | TRBV7-8 | CASSPTGTHEQYF
TRBJ1-4 | TRBV7-9 | CASSHYRANEKLFF
TRBJ2-3 | TRBV7-3 | CASRSAGGTDTQYF
TRBJ2-1 | TRBV5-1 | CASSLAGNPQEQFF
TRBJ2-3 | TRBV7-3 | CASFPCGDRNTDTQYF
TRBJ2-7 | TRBV28 | CASSIPVGETYEQYF
TRBJ1-1 | TRBV10-3 | CAVNRGPMNTEAFF
TRBJ2-1 | TRBV19 | CASIQGPGDSNEQFF
TRBJ2-1 | TRBV28 | CASRRTGSSEQFF
TRBJ2-5 | TRBV9 | CASSEDVQMETQYF
TRBJ2-2 | TRBV25-1 | CASSEWVLEANTGELFF
TRBJ1-5 | TRBV6-6 | CASTPPGQLNQPQHF
TRBJ2-7 | TRBV5-1 | CASSVQGASYEQYF
TRBJ2-3 | TRBV6-1 | CASTLGTGRTDTQYF
TRBJ1-1 | TRBV7-2 | CASSLVGVGHTEAFF
TRBJ1-5 | TRBV23-1 | CASSHLNRPRGSRCQPQHF
TRBJ2-7 | TRBV2 | CASSFSGSGYEQYF
TRBJ1-5 | TRBV4-2 | CASGHGIAGQEGQPQHF
TRBJ2-3 | TRBV5-1 | CASSLVETSDTDTQYF
TRBJ2-7 | TRBV10-1 | CASSKVRSVYEQYF
TRBJ2-1 | TRBV20-1 | CRAGRFNEQFF
TRBJ2-7 | TRBV5-1 | CASSLGRNEQYF
TRBJ1-2 | TRBV15 | CATSRDKGTGRYTF
TRBJ1-1 | TRBV5-6 | CASSLGVSPLPGEAFF
TRBJ2-3 | TRBV29-1 | CSAARDSSDTQYF
TRBJ2-5 | TRBV2 | CASSPQTGVETQYF
TRBJ1-2 | TRBV2 | CASSRDRGSGDGYTF
TRBJ2-1 | TRBV5-1 | CASSLAHGRAVNEQFF
TRBJ1-2 | TRBV7-2 | CASSLEHGPYGYTF
TRBJ1-4 | TRBV7-2 | CASSLSIGRNEKLFF
TRBJ1-5 | TRBV19 | CASSASGTYNQPQHF
TRBJ1-1 | TRBV6-6 | CASSTQGRMNTEAFF
TRBJ1-2 | TRBV28 | CASSSGRGYGYTF
TRBJ1-1 | TRBV14 | CASIGSRNTEAFF
TRBJ1-3 | TRBV6-6 | CASSGGGRGGNTIYF
TRBJ2-3 | TRBV4-1 | CASSQLLTDTQYF